This is a list of T cell receptor beta chains from one sample in a study of shared clonotypes between healthy human individuals. Using immunoSEQ multiplex PCR, the repertoire was profiled, and TCRdb retains in-frame clones only, with some absent. Seen here are over a million clones, more than 65% observed once, and the top ten hold roughly 1.5%. Sequenced: memory CD4+ T cells sorted from blood. The receptors come from a man between 18 and 29 years old in good health. The CDR3 runs from the conserved cysteine through the conserved F or W. A D gene is named only where the DNA matches it firmly. Clone size is shown for a subset of rows, as once, few, many or a class of expanded clone.

d_call,v_call,clone_size,j_call,cdr3_nt,cdr3_aa
TRBD1,TRBV6-5,many,TRBJ2-3,TGTGCCAGCAGAAGGGACAGTTGGGATACGCAGTATTTT,CASRRDSWDTQYF
NA,TRBV6-8,once,TRBJ1-5,TGTGCCAGCCGACAGAGCAATCAGCCCCAGCATTTT,CASRQSNQPQHF
NA,TRBV2,NA,TRBJ2-2,TGTGCCAGCGGGGGGTGGGACACCGGGGAGCTGTTTTTT,CASGGWDTGELFF
TRBD1,TRBV27,NA,TRBJ1-1,TGTGCCAGCAGTGGGGGGGGGACAGGGAACACTGAAGCTTTCTTT,CASSGGGTGNTEAFF
NA,TRBV7-7,once,TRBJ2-5,TGTGCTAGCAGCTTACTAGCCAAGGAGACCCAGTACTTC,CASSLLAKETQYF
NA,TRBV15,few,TRBJ1-2,TGTGCCACCAGCAGAGATAAAGCGTACAGGCAAGTCCATGGCTACACCTTC,CATSRDKAYRQVHGYTF
NA,TRBV29-1,NA,TRBJ2-3,TGCAGCGCCACAGACGGGGCACACACAGATACGCAGTATTTT,CSATDGAHTDTQYF
NA,TRBV7-8,NA,TRBJ2-2,TGTGCCAGCAGCACCCGCCCTGGAGGGTCGACCGGGGAGCTGTTTTTT,CASSTRPGGSTGELFF
NA,TRBV11-2,NA,TRBJ2-5,TGTGCCAGCAGCTTTATAGACGTTGAGACCCAGTACTTC,CASSFIDVETQYF
NA,TRBV9,NA,TRBJ1-5,TGTGCCAGCAGCGGGGGGACCTTAAGCAATCAGCCCCAGCATTTT,CASSGGTLSNQPQHF
TRBD2,TRBV12-5,NA,TRBJ2-1,TGTGCTAGTGGTTTGGGCCTAGCGGGAGGCAATGAGCAGTTCTTC,CASGLGLAGGNEQFF
NA,TRBV6-6,many,TRBJ1-6,TGTGCCAGCAGCTGGGACGGACCACAGATTAATTCACCCCTCCACTTT,CASSWDGPQINSPLHF
TRBD1,TRBV27,NA,TRBJ1-1,TGTGCCAGCAGTTTGGGGGACAGGTTCCGCCCAGACACTGAAGCTTTCTTT,CASSLGDRFRPDTEAFF
NA,TRBV29-1,NA,TRBJ1-2,TGCAGCGTTGATGGCTACACCTTC,CSVDGYTF
NA,TRBV2,NA,TRBJ1-6,TGTGCCAGTGGCGGGGCTCGGGGTGATAATTCACCCCTCCACTTT,CASGGARGDNSPLHF